This T cell receptor (beta chain) originates from a study of T cell responses to AZD1222 COVID-19 vaccine. The length of the CDR3 is 11 residues. Deletions cut 5 bases from V and 8 bases from J, with 9 bases between. CDR1 MDHEN and CDR2 SYDVKM come from the germline V gene. Sequencing used immunoSEQ multiplex PCR; TCRdb keeps in-frame clones, though not all of them. The sample has over 85,000 clones, approximately 89% seen once. The input for sequencing was peripheral blood, taken 28 days after the second AZD1222 dose. The TCR sequence derives from an adult who received the AZD1222 COVID-19 vaccine. J is TRBJ1-1 and V is TRBV28; no definite D call. CDR3 in amino acids: CASSPADEAFF. CDR3 DNA: TGTGCCAGCAGTCCGGCCGACGAAGCTTTCTTT.